What follows are 30 T cell receptor beta chains derived from one specimen sequenced in a study of T-cell reconstitution after alpha-beta-depleted transplantation in children. Unique molecular identifiers were incorporated into the prepared TCRbeta library. MiXCR, run by TCRdb on the PCR reads, gives a single entry per CDR3 protein. Counted here are 750,000 to 950,000 distinct CDR3 sequences, roughly 16% occurring once; the ten biggest clones make up 5%. This sample comprised PBMCs, mostly from graft donor cells, obtained 360 days after TCRalphabeta/CD19-depleted stem cell transplant. The receptors come from a male patient between 10 and 17 years old who had a stem cell transplant for acute lymphoblastic leukemia, so the T cells may come from the graft donor.

This clonotype was picked up a small number of times. The chain uses TRBV4-1 and TRBJ2-7; D remains ambiguous. Trimming took off 1 base at V and 0 bases at J, with 10 bases between the two ends. Germline V CDR1 and CDR2: MGHRA, YSYEKL. The CDR3 length is 15 residues. Here the CDR3 reads CASSQVPITSYEQYF. The CDR3 bases are TGCGCCAGCAGCCAAGTTCCGATTACCTCCTACGAGCAGTACTTC.

This sequence joins TRBV12-3 or TRBV12-4 and TRBJ2-2, with TRBD2 matching 9 bases. The CDR3 has 16 residues. V lost 6 bases, J lost 4 bases, and 9 bases stayed unmatched. CDR3 sequence (DNA): TGTGCCAGCAGGCGCCCTAGCGGGATGGTCACCGGGGAGCTGTTTTTT. Translated, it gives CASRRPSGMVTGELFF.

There are a few counts of this clonotype. This sequence joins TRBV5-1 and TRBJ2-7; 7 nucleotides align to TRBD2. The germline V gene encodes CDR1 SGHRS and CDR2 YFSETQ. The CDR3 has 15 residues. V was pared by 4 bases and J by 4 bases, with 11 bases of the junction left unmatched. The CDR3 sequence: CASSPGGSASYEQYF. The CDR3 DNA sequence: TGCGCCAGCAGCCCCGGCGGGAGTGCTAGTTACGAGCAGTACTTC.

The genes are TRBV12-3 or TRBV12-4 and TRBJ2-7; 11 nucleotides agree with TRBD2. V lost 9 bases and J lost 0; bases outside the gene matches: 4. The length of the CDR3 is 14 residues. CDR3: CASRSGRASYEQYF. As DNA, the CDR3 is TGTGCCAGTCGTAGCGGGAGGGCCTCCTACGAGCAGTACTTC.

The genes are TRBV28 and TRBJ2-5; 8 nucleotides agree with TRBD1. The J segment lost 7 bases and the V segment lost 1 base, leaving 5 bases of the junction unmatched. Germline-derived CDR1 and CDR2 are MDHEN and SYDVKM. This CDR3 region has 14 residues. CDR3 DNA: TGTGCCAGCAGTTTATCCGGGACAGGCGGGACCCAGTACTTC. It translates to CASSLSGTGGTQYF. Supplemented by reference TRBV28 and TRBJ2-5, the full variable domain reads DVKVTQSSRYLVKRTGEKVFLECVQDMDHENMFWYRQDPGLGLRLIYFSYDVKMKEKGDIPEGYSVSREKKERFSLILESASTNQTSMYLCASSLSGTGGTQYFGPGTRLLVL.

The table lists this clonotype with a few counts. This chain uses TRBV12-3 or TRBV12-4 with TRBJ1-1, with TRBD1 as a possible D gene (6 bases). The V and J ends lost 7 bases and 8 bases respectively, with 17 bases between them. CDR3 length: 13 amino acids. Here the CDR3 reads CASTNSGGREAFF. The CDR3, as DNA: TGTGCCAGCACCAATTCCGGGGGGCGCGAAGCTTTCTTT.

This chain links TRBV20-1 with TRBJ2-7; D is unresolved. The length of the CDR3 is 12 residues. Germline V lookup: CDR1 DFQATT, CDR2 SNEGSKA (reference sequence). V lost 0 bases, J lost 5 bases, and 8 bases lay in between. The CDR3 DNA reads as TGCAGTGCTAGAGAGTCGTTCCACGAGCAGTACTTC. This encodes CSARESFHEQYF.

The table lists this clonotype with a few counts. The rearrangement uses TRBV2 and TRBJ2-3; D gene uncertain. This CDR3 is 14 amino acids long. The V gene's germline CDR1 is SNHLY and CDR2 FYNNEI. The V and J ends lost 3 bases and 0 bases respectively, with 7 bases between them. The CDR3 loop is CASSEIQSTDTQYF. In nucleotides, the CDR3 is TGTGCCAGCAGTGAGATCCAGAGCACAGATACGCAGTATTTT.

The chain recombines TRBV5-1 with TRBJ2-7; tentative D call: TRBD2 (5 bases). The CDR3 consists of 14 residues. With 0 bases removed from V and 3 bases from J, the gap between germline ends came to 10 bases. Germline CDR1 SGHRS, CDR2 YFSETQ. For the CDR3, the DNA is TGCGCCAGCAGCTTGGCCCCGGGAATCTACGAGCAGTACTTC. Amino acids: CASSLAPGIYEQYF.

Many counts were recorded for this clonotype. CDR3 protein: CASSGEGTGHYEQYF. Here the CDR3 DNA reads TGTGCCAGCAGTGGGGAGGGGACGGGTCATTACGAGCAGTACTTC. The chain joins TRBV2 to TRBJ2-7; 7 nucleotides line up with TRBD2. CDR3 size: 15 residues. The V gene end was trimmed by 4 bases and the J gene end by 4 bases; junction bases not matched to a gene: 10. Germline V gene data show CDR1 as SNHLY and CDR2 as FYNNEI.

V is TRBV7-3 and J is TRBJ2-3, with unresolved D. Germline V gene data show CDR1 as SGHTA and CDR2 as FQGTGA. The CDR3 spans 15 residues. V lost 5 bases and J lost 4, with 16 bases in between. The CDR3 coding sequence is TGTGCCAGCAGCACTGAGGCCCGGTATTCAGATACGCAGTATTTT. Residues: CASSTEARYSDTQYF.

This clonotype was seen a handful of times. The J gene is TRBJ2-2, the V gene TRBV12-3 or TRBV12-4, with 7 bases aligning to TRBD1. The V segment lost 4 bases and the J segment 2 bases; nucleotides outside the gene matches: 16. This CDR3 has 19 residues. CDR3 coding DNA: TGTGCCAGCAGTTCCCGAACAGTAGGGAGACAGGGCAACACCGGGGAGCTGTTTTTT. Amino acid sequence: CASSSRTVGRQGNTGELFF.

The chain is built from TRBV29-1 and TRBJ2-4; 16 bases match TRBD2. Germline values: CDR1 SQVTM, CDR2 ANQGSEA. With 4 bases clipped from V and 0 bases from J, the junction kept 9 bases outside the gene matches. CDR3 length equals 19 residues. The CDR3 sequence: CSVVGLAGGLPIAKNIQYF. For the CDR3, the DNA is TGCAGCGTTGTGGGACTAGCGGGAGGGCTGCCTATAGCCAAAAACATTCAGTACTTC.

The chain has TRBV11-2 and TRBJ1-1; maybe TRBD1 (5 bases). The V end lost 6 bases, the J end lost 6 bases, and 17 bases lay between the germline ends. This CDR3 contains 14 residues. Per germline, CDR1 SGHAT and CDR2 FQNNGV. CDR3 residues: CASRPVGGGPEAFF. DNA of the CDR3: TGTGCCAGCAGGCCCGTCGGGGGAGGACCTGAAGCTTTCTTT.

Only a few counts were recorded for this clonotype. The chain recombines TRBV4-1 with TRBJ2-4; D ambiguous. Germline CDR1 MGHRA, CDR2 YSYEKL. This CDR3 comprises 16 residues. V lost 3 bases and J lost 0, with 12 bases in between. DNA of the CDR3: TGCGCCAGCAGCCACACAATCCTCCTAGCCAAAAACATTCAGTACTTC. This codes for CASSHTILLAKNIQYF.

This clonotype was seen at least ten times. This chain uses TRBV7-9 with TRBJ2-7; D call uncertain. This CDR3 has 14 amino acids. Germline V gene data show CDR1 as SEHNR and CDR2 as FQNEAQ (reference sequence). V shed 0 bases and J shed 0 bases, with 6 bases lying between them. CDR3 DNA: TGTGCCAGCAGCTTAGCGGGCCGCTCCTACGAGCAGTACTTC. Residues: CASSLAGRSYEQYF.

The chain couples TRBV2 to TRBJ2-2; D gene unclear. CDR3 length: 11 residues. Trimming took off 8 bases at V and 8 bases at J, with 9 bases between the two ends. CDR1 and CDR2 from the germline V gene are SNHLY and FYNNEI. The CDR3 is CASGAWGELFF. As DNA, the CDR3 is TGTGCCAGCGGCGCCTGGGGGGAGCTGTTTTTT.

The chain has TRBV20-1 and TRBJ2-4; TRBD1 matches at 7 bases. CDR1 and CDR2 (germline): DFQATT, SNEGSKA (reference sequence). This CDR3 is built from 14 residues. V lost 6 bases to trimming and J lost 4 bases; unmatched junction nucleotides: 9. The DNA of the CDR3 is TGCAGTGCCCAACAACAGGGGAAAAAAAACATTCAGTACTTC. It encodes CSAQQQGKKNIQYF.

This clonotype came up many times. At one end the junction does not follow the germline gene, possibly because of a read error. The chain carries TRBV5-1 and TRBJ2-6; D unclear. The germline gives CDR1 SGHRS, CDR2 YFSETQ. This CDR3 is built from 14 residues. CDR3 protein: CASSLGSGANVLTF. The CDR3 DNA follows: TGTGCCAGCAGCTTAGGCTCTGGGGCCAACGTCCTGACTTTC.

This clonotype has a handful of counts. This rearrangement joins TRBV9 to TRBJ2-7, with 14 bases that match TRBD2. The CDR3 covers 20 residues. V shed 1 base, J shed 9 bases, and the junction held 21 bases outside the gene matches. CDR1 is SGDLS, CDR2 YYNGEE, per germline. CDR3 region: CASSVPPRTSGRHRFCVQYF. CDR3 nucleotides: TGTGCCAGCAGCGTACCCCCTAGGACTAGCGGGAGGCACAGATTCTGTGTGCAGTACTTC. Combining the CDR3 with reference TRBV9 and TRBJ2-7 gives the whole variable domain DSGVTQTPKHLITATGQRVTLRCSPRSGDLSVYWYQQSLDQGLQFLIQYYNGEERAKGNILERFSAQQFPDLHSELNLSSLELGDSALYFCASSVPPRTSGRHRFCVQYFGPGTRLTVT.

A few counts support this clonotype. The V gene is TRBV7-2, the J gene TRBJ2-7, with D maybe TRBD2 (5 bases). Germline V gene data show CDR1 as SGHTA and CDR2 as FQGNSA. This CDR3 region has 14 residues. The ends were cut back, 1 base at V and 5 bases at J, with 12 bases in the middle. The CDR3 coding sequence is TGTGCCAGCAGCTTAGTCGGGCTCGGGGACGAGCAGTACTTC. It encodes CASSLVGLGDEQYF.

This clonotype was counted only a few times. The chain joins TRBV5-1 to TRBJ2-4; TRBD2 matches 7 bases. Germline V gene lookup returns CDR1 SGHRS and CDR2 YFSETQ. This CDR3 has 16 residues. V trimming: 0 bases; J trimming: 0 bases; junction bases outside the gene matches: 3. The chain's CDR3 is CASSLEIAGAKNIQYF. CDR3 nucleotide sequence: TGCGCCAGCAGCTTGGAAATAGCGGGAGCCAAAAACATTCAGTACTTC.

The chain recombines TRBV11-2 with TRBJ2-5; D perhaps matches TRBD1 (5 bases). The CDR3 covers 15 residues. The V gene lost 4 bases and the J gene lost 1 base, with 13 bases spanning the gap. Germline V CDR1 and CDR2: SGHAT, FQNNGV. The CDR3 protein is CASSYRWGAQETQYF. The CDR3 bases are TGTGCCAGCAGCTACAGGTGGGGCGCCCAAGAGACCCAGTACTTC.

V is TRBV27 and J is TRBJ2-3; tentative D call: TRBD2 (6 bases). Germline CDR1 is MNHEY and CDR2 is SMNVEV (reference sequence). Trimming took 6 bases from V and 2 from J, leaving 21 bases between them. This CDR3 is 17 amino acids long. The CDR3 reads CASSPLSVAGLTDTQYF. CDR3 coding DNA: TGTGCCAGCAGCCCCTTATCGGTGGCGGGACTCACAGATACGCAGTATTTT.

In this sample, this clonotype turned up a few times. The chain combines TRBV7-6 with TRBJ1-4; perhaps TRBD1 as D (5 bases). The CDR3 has 16 residues. Between the trimmed V and J ends, which lost 5 bases and 1 base, there was a span of 14 bases. From germline, CDR1 is SGHVS and CDR2 FNYEAQ. The CDR3 DNA reads as TGTGCCAGCAGCACTGGGACTCGTGGAACTAATGAAAAACTGTTTTTT. It is translated as CASSTGTRGTNEKLFF.

This sequence joins TRBV11-2 and TRBJ2-3, with 12 bases identical to TRBD1. Germline CDR1 SGHAT, CDR2 FQNNGV. The CDR3 runs 18 residues. J gave up 0 bases and V 1 base, and 5 bases lay outside the gene matches. The CDR3 DNA reads as TGTGCCAGCAGCTTAGGCCGGGGACAGGGGGCTAGCACAGATACGCAGTATTTT. Its protein is CASSLGRGQGASTDTQYF. Variable domain in full (rest from reference TRBV11-2 and TRBJ2-3): EAGVAQSPRYKIIEKRQSVAFWCNPISGHATLYWYQQILGQGPKLLIQFQNNGVVDDSQLPKDRFSAERLKGVDSTLKIQPAKLEDSAVYLCASSLGRGQGASTDTQYFGPGTRLTVL.

This clonotype was picked up a small number of times. The chain couples TRBV18 to TRBJ1-4; no definite D call. V lost 2 bases to trimming and J lost 8 bases, with 9 bases between them. From germline, CDR1 is KGHSH and CDR2 LQKENI. The CDR3 contains 13 residues. The CDR3 spells CASSPFREEKLFF. DNA for the CDR3: TGTGCCAGCTCACCATTTCGTGAGGAAAAACTGTTTTTT.

This clonotype was observed at least ten times. J is TRBJ2-2 and V is TRBV7-9; 7 nucleotides align to TRBD1. The J segment lost 6 bases and the V segment lost 8 bases, leaving 15 bases of the junction unmatched. This CDR3 region has 16 residues. The germline V gene encodes CDR1 SEHNR and CDR2 FQNEAQ (reference sequence). The CDR3 nucleotides read TGTGCCAGCCAGAGGCGCCAGGGGGTTCTCGCCGGGGAGCTGTTTTTT. Translation: CASQRRQGVLAGELFF.

This clonotype was seen repeatedly, ten times or more. This rearrangement joins TRBV7-8 to TRBJ2-3; tentative D call: TRBD2 (6 bases). V was shortened by 5 bases and J by 4 bases, with 16 bases between the two germline ends. Germline lookup yields CDR1 SGHVS and CDR2 FQNEAQ. The CDR3 is made up of 15 amino acids. Here the CDR3 reads CASSPVGGLADTQYF. In nucleotides, the CDR3 is TGTGCCAGCAGCCCCGTTGGAGGGTTGGCAGATACGCAGTATTTT.

The chain carries TRBV7-8 and TRBJ2-1, with D possibly being TRBD2 (6 bases). CDR1 is SGHVS and CDR2 is FQNEAQ in the germline V gene. V was shortened by 6 bases and J by 4 bases, with 25 bases between the two germline ends. The CDR3 runs to 18 residues. The CDR3 here is CASSRTYSGTQAYNEQFF. The CDR3 coding sequence is TGTGCCAGCAGTCGTACATACTCCGGGACTCAGGCTTACAATGAGCAGTTCTTC.